Presented here are 19 T cell receptor beta chains from one specimen sequenced in a study of blood T cell repertoires in COVID-19. Profiled with immunoSEQ multiplex PCR; TCRdb holds only in-frame clones, not every one. The sample has under 150,000 clones, roughly 86% seen once. Source material: peripheral blood. The origin of the receptors is a human donor in a cohort sampled during active COVID-19.

The genes are TRBV2 and TRBJ2-3, with D perhaps TRBD2 (6 bases). The CDR3 extends over 14 amino acids. CDR1 is SNHLY and CDR2 is FYNNEI in the germline V gene. The CDR3: CATTAGPGTDTQYF. For the CDR3, the DNA is TGTGCGACGACGGCGGGGCCCGGCACAGATACGCAGTATTTT.

This chain uses TRBV7-9 with TRBJ1-1; a possible D gene is TRBD1 (5 bases). Germline lookup yields CDR1 SEHNR and CDR2 FQNEAQ (reference sequence). CDR3 size: 15 residues. The V and J ends lost 0 bases and 7 bases respectively, with 15 bases between them. The CDR3 nucleotides read TGTGCCAGCAGCTTAGCTGGGCAGGGAACGGATGAAGCTTTCTTT. This gives the protein CASSLAGQGTDEAFF.

A single count supports this clone. The chain is built from TRBV4-1 and TRBJ2-5, with D maybe TRBD2 (5 bases). Trimming removed 3 bases at V and 5 bases at J, with 22 bases between. The CDR3 is 17 residues long. Germline CDR1 MGHRA, CDR2 YSYEKL. The CDR3 DNA sequence: TGCGCCAGCAGCCAGGCATTGGCGGATGCAAGGAGGGAGACCCAGTACTTC. Amino acid sequence: CASSQALADARRETQYF.

This chain connects TRBV19 to TRBJ2-6, with D perhaps TRBD2 (5 bases). Germline CDR1 LNHDA, CDR2 SQIVND (reference sequence). This CDR3 contains 16 residues. V lost 6 bases and J lost 2, with 14 bases in between. CDR3 sequence: CASSPLGATGANVLTF. The CDR3 nucleotides are TGTGCCAGTAGCCCCTTGGGAGCTACTGGGGCCAACGTCCTGACTTTC. Together with reference TRBV19 and TRBJ2-6, the CDR3 gives the full variable domain: DGGITQSPKYLFRKEGQNVTLSCEQNLNHDAMYWYRQDPGQGLRLIYYSQIVNDFQKGDIAEGYSVSREKKESFPLTVTSAQKNPTAFYLCASSPLGATGANVLTFGAGSRLTVL.

The genes are TRBV13 and TRBJ1-6; TRBD1 aligns across 7 bases. Germline values: CDR1 PRHDT, CDR2 FYEKMQ (reference sequence). There are 15 residues in the CDR3. The V segment lost 4 bases and the J segment 7 bases; nucleotides outside the gene matches: 7. The CDR3 loop is CASSSGTQGNSPLHF. DNA for the CDR3: TGTGCCAGCAGCTCCGGGACACAGGGGAATTCACCCCTCCACTTT.

V is TRBV9 and J is TRBJ1-3; D gene uncertain. V was clipped by 0 bases and J by 0 bases, with 13 bases between them. This CDR3 region has 17 residues. Per germline, CDR1 SGDLS and CDR2 YYNGEE. CDR3 residues: CASSVGAGYSSGNTIYF. The CDR3 DNA sequence: TGTGCCAGCAGCGTAGGGGCGGGGTACTCCTCTGGAAACACCATATATTTT. Based on the CDR3 plus reference TRBV9 and TRBJ1-3, the full variable domain is DSGVTQTPKHLITATGQRVTLRCSPRSGDLSVYWYQQSLDQGLQFLIQYYNGEERAKGNILERFSAQQFPDLHSELNLSSLELGDSALYFCASSVGAGYSSGNTIYFGEGSWLTVV.

On this clone: The junction and the germline gene differ at one end; a read error may be behind it. Other DNA sequences in the sample encode the same CDR3. V is TRBV10-3 and J is TRBJ1-6; TRBD1 aligns across 7 bases. Germline lookup yields CDR1 ENHRY and CDR2 SYGVKD. The CDR3 is 15 amino acids. The CDR3 DNA is TGTGCTATCAGTGAGACAGGGCTGGGGAACTCACCCCTCCACTTT. This gives the protein CAISETGLGNSPLHF.

The rearrangement links TRBV2 to TRBJ2-7; TRBD1 matches 7 bases. The CDR3 is 16 amino acids. The junction had 13 bases not matched to a gene; V was cut back by 5 bases and J by 3 bases. Germline V gene sequence: CDR1 SNHLY, CDR2 FYNNEI. For the CDR3, the DNA is TGTGCCAGCAGTTGGGGGCGGCGGCAGGGGGTCTACGAGCAGTACTTC. Translating gives CASSWGRRQGVYEQYF.

The V and J genes are TRBV3-1 (or the pseudogene TRBV3-2) and TRBJ2-5; 11 bases are a match to TRBD2. The CDR3 consists of 17 residues. Per the germline V gene, CDR1 is LGHDT and CDR2 is YNNKEL (reference sequence). Germline trimming cut 2 bases from V and 3 bases from J; bases unmatched to any gene: 8. CDR3 in amino acids: CASSQPTLAGGEETQYF. CDR3 nucleotide sequence: TGTGCCAGCAGCCAACCGACCCTAGCGGGGGGCGAAGAGACCCAGTACTTC.

The rearrangement joins TRBV19 to TRBJ1-5; 8 bases are shared with TRBD1. CDR3 length equals 16 residues. Trimming removed 7 bases from V and 6 bases from J; junction bases left unmatched: 14. CDR1 is LNHDA and CDR2 is SQIVND in the germline V gene (reference sequence). Written as DNA, the CDR3 is TGTGCCAGTACAGGGACAGGTCCGGCGCGAGTTCAGCCCCAGCATTTT. It is translated as CASTGTGPARVQPQHF.

V gene TRBV19 combines with J gene TRBJ2-1; 15 nucleotides align to TRBD2. Germline loops: CDR1 LNHDA, CDR2 SQIVND (reference sequence). The CDR3 sequence is 20 residues long. V gave up 6 bases and J gave up 0 bases; unmatched junction bases: 12. The CDR3 bases are TGTGCCAGTAGACGCGGGACTAGCGGGGGGAACTCTATCTCCTACAATGAGCAGTTCTTC. Translation gives CASRRGTSGGNSISYNEQFF.

V and J are TRBV2 and TRBJ1-5, with TRBD1 identical over 11 bases. This CDR3 spans 16 amino acids. Germline CDR1 reads SNHLY; CDR2 reads FYNNEI. Trimming cost V 4 bases and J 4 bases; bases outside gene matches: 6. DNA for the CDR3: TGTGCCAGCAGTGTAGGGACAGGGGGTGTTAATCAGCCCCAGCATTTT. The encoded protein is CASSVGTGGVNQPQHF. Drawing the rest from reference TRBV2 and TRBJ1-5, the complete variable domain is EPEVTQTPSHQVTQMGQEVILRCVPISNHLYFYWYRQILGQKVEFLVSFYNNEISEKSEIFDDQFSVERPDGSNFTLKIRSTKLEDSAMYFCASSVGTGGVNQPQHFGDGTRLSIL.

The rearrangement joins TRBV6-5 to TRBJ1-1; D is perhaps TRBD1 (5 bases). The CDR3 contains 15 residues. V was trimmed by 2 bases and J by 4 bases, leaving 14 bases between them. CDR1 is MNHEY and CDR2 is SVGAGI in the germline V gene. CDR3 in amino acids: CASSYNGRGGTEAFF. The CDR3 DNA sequence: TGTGCCAGCAGTTACAACGGGCGGGGGGGCACTGAAGCTTTCTTT.

The genes are TRBV19 and TRBJ2-1, with 13 bases lining up with TRBD2. V shed 4 bases and J 9 bases; nucleotides not matched to a gene: 6. CDR1 LNHDA and CDR2 SQIVND come from the germline V gene (reference sequence). The CDR3 length is 15 residues. The CDR3 nucleotides read TGTGCCAGTAGTACACTAGCGGGGGGGCCGGGTGAGCAGTTCTTC. This gives the protein CASSTLAGGPGEQFF.

The chain links TRBV5-4 to TRBJ1-2; the D is unclear. Per the germline V gene, CDR1 is SGHNT and CDR2 is YYREEE (reference sequence). This CDR3 has 14 amino acids. Trimming removed 4 bases from V and 3 bases from J, with 13 bases in between. The DNA of the CDR3 is TGTGCCAGCAGCCCGGAGAACGTAGACTATGGCTACACCTTC. Protein product: CASSPENVDYGYTF. Supplemented by reference TRBV5-4 and TRBJ1-2, the full variable domain reads ETGVTQSPTHLIKTRGQQVTLRCSSQSGHNTVSWYQQALGQGPQFIFQYYREEENGRGNFPPRFSGLQFPNYSSELNVNALELDDSALYLCASSPENVDYGYTFGSGTRLTVV.

DNA for the CDR3: TGCGCCAGCAGCTTGGCGGGGGGAAGAGATACGCAGTATTTT. This encodes CASSLAGGRDTQYF. The chain has TRBV5-1 and TRBJ2-3; 7 bases agree with TRBD2. The CDR3 sequence is 14 residues long. V was pared by 0 bases and J by 5 bases, with 3 bases of the junction left unmatched. Per the germline V gene, CDR1 is SGHRS and CDR2 is YFSETQ.

The genes are TRBV27 and TRBJ2-2; 11 nucleotides match TRBD2. Germline V gene lookup returns CDR1 MNHEY and CDR2 SMNVEV (reference sequence). J gave up 4 bases and V 4 bases, and 14 bases lay outside the gene matches. This CDR3 comprises 19 residues. DNA for the CDR3: TGTGCCAGCAGTTCCGTCCGGATTAGCGGGGGGGCGGTCACCGGGGAGCTGTTTTTT. Translated, it gives CASSSVRISGGAVTGELFF.

The chain links TRBV2 to TRBJ2-3; a possible D gene is TRBD2 (6 bases). Between the trimmed V and J ends, which lost 11 bases and 4 bases, there was a span of 25 bases. The length of the CDR3 is 16 residues. Germline CDR1 and CDR2: SNHLY and FYNNEI. CDR3 nucleotides: TGTGCCGACTCTCCATGGGACTCTTCGGGGCCAGATACGCAGTATTTT. It specifies CADSPWDSSGPDTQYF.

The rearrangement uses TRBV3-1 (or the pseudogene TRBV3-2) and TRBJ1-1; 7 nucleotides align to TRBD1. This CDR3 spans 16 amino acids. Trimming removed 4 bases from V and 4 bases from J; junction bases left unmatched: 12. The germline V gene has CDR1 LGHDT and CDR2 YNNKEL (reference sequence). CDR3 protein: CASSRGTARTSTEAFF. In DNA, the CDR3 is TGTGCCAGCAGCCGTGGGACAGCCCGAACGTCCACTGAAGCTTTCTTT.